This T cell receptor (beta chain) is drawn from a study of patients and donors after allogeneic stem cell transplantation. In germline, CDR1 is SGHRS, CDR2 YFSETQ. The V gene end was trimmed by 6 bases and the J gene end by 8 bases; junction bases not matched to a gene: 10. The CDR3 contains 14 residues. TCRdb reanalysed the RT-PCR reads using MiXCR and keeps one entry per CDR3 protein. Here the sample spans about 960,000 distinct CDR3 sequences, under 20% being singletons. V usage is TRBV5-1 and J usage is TRBJ2-1, with 8 bases identical to TRBD1. The TCR sequence derives from a human donor who was either an allogeneic HSCT recipient or a stem cell or donor lymphocyte infusion donor (not recorded which). It is not recorded whose cells these are; they may come from a transplant donor. Input material: blood, either unsorted or a sorted T cell fraction (not recorded which). CDR3 in amino acids: CASTRGQEMHEQFF. In DNA form, the CDR3 reads TGCGCCAGCACCAGGGGGCAGGAAATGCATGAGCAGTTCTTC.